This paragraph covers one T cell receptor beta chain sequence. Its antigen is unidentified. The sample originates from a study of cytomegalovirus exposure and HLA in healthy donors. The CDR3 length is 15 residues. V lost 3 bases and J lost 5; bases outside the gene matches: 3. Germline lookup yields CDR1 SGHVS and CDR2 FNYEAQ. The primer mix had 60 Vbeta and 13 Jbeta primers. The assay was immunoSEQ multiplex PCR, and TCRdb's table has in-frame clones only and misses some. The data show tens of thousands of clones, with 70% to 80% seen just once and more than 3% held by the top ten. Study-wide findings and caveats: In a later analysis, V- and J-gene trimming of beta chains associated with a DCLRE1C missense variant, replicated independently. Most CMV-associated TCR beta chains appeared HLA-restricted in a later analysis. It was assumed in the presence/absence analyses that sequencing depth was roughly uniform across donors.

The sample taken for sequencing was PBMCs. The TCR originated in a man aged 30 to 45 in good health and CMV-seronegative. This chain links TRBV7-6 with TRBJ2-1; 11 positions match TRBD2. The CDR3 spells CASSFTSGGHNEQFF. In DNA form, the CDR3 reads TGTGCCAGCAGCTTTACTAGCGGGGGACACAATGAGCAGTTCTTC.